These 3 T cell receptor beta chains came from one sample sequenced in a study of T cell responses to AZD1222 COVID-19 vaccine (dated by TCRdb to the early 2020s). Read against the paper, the sample's time point label means: baseline before first vaccination. Libraries were made using the immunoSEQ multiplex PCR assay. TCRdb re-hosts the immuneACCESS table, in-frame sequences only. Its copies lack some clones; in the studies checked, an unresolved V gene accounts for under half of them, and the cause for the rest is not known. The sample contains more than 100,000 clones, 91% of them found a single time. The ten top clones hold 45% of the sample. The material was peripheral blood, obtained on day 0 of AZD1222 vaccination. Receptors originate from an adult in good health.

The V and J genes are TRBV12-3 or TRBV12-4 and TRBJ2-1; unclear D gene. V was clipped by 5 bases and J by 12 bases, with 14 bases between them. The CDR3 covers 12 residues. For the CDR3, the DNA is TGTGCCAGCAGTCCCTATCCCGACCGGCAGTTCTTC. It translates to CASSPYPDRQFF.

The gene calls are TRBV18 and TRBJ2-7; 11 nucleotides align to TRBD1. Germline CDR1 is KGHSH and CDR2 is LQKENI. V shed 3 bases, J shed 4 bases, and the junction held 5 bases outside the gene matches. The CDR3 consists of 15 residues. The CDR3 loop is CASSPLGTGGYEQYF. CDR3 in DNA: TGTGCCAGCTCACCCCTTGGGACAGGGGGTTACGAGCAGTACTTC. Complete variable domain (other parts from reference TRBV18 and TRBJ2-7): NAGVMQNPRHLVRRRGQEARLRCSPMKGHSHVYWYRQLPEEGLKFMVYLQKENIIDESGMPKERFSAEFPKEGPSILRIQQVVRGDSAAYFCASSPLGTGGYEQYFGPGTRLTVT.

The V gene is TRBV18, the J gene TRBJ2-7; 7 nucleotides align to TRBD2. CDR1 is KGHSH, CDR2 LQKENI, per germline. V lost 3 bases, J lost 9 bases, and 14 bases stayed unmatched. The CDR3 covers 15 residues. The DNA of the CDR3 is TGTGCCAGCTCACCTCCCTCTCGGGCGGGAGAGGTGCAGTACTTC. Protein product: CASSPPSRAGEVQYF.